Below, 26 T cell receptor beta chains from the same sample are listed, as sequenced in a study of a mutant IDH1 vaccine in newly diagnosed glioma. Profiled with immunoSEQ multiplex PCR; TCRdb holds only in-frame clones, not every one. The sample shows around 61,000 clones, around 90% of them seen only once. Regarding time point: week 5, during vaccination. Each dose delivered 300 ug of mutant IDH1 20-mer peptide subcutaneously with imiquimod. Their antigen targets remain unknown. Sequenced here: PBMCs, sampled from a glioma patient whose treatment included an IDH1 peptide vaccine. All receptors derive from a woman in her 40s with glioma.

In the case of this clone: This same CDR3 is encoded by further DNA sequences in the sample. This chain links TRBV9 with TRBJ2-1; TRBD2 agrees at 8 bases. Trimming took 0 bases from V and 1 from J; bases not matched to a gene: 0. Germline lookup yields CDR1 SGDLS and CDR2 YYNGEE. This CDR3 contains 15 residues. For the CDR3, the DNA is TGTGCCAGCAGCGTAGGCGGGGGGTCCTACAATGAGCAGTTCTTC. This gives the protein CASSVGGGSYNEQFF.

The chain employs TRBV25-1 and TRBJ1-1; TRBD1 is a possible D gene (6 bases). Trimming stripped 6 bases from V and 3 bases from J, with 11 bases between. CDR3 length: 13 amino acids. Germline V gene data show CDR1 as MGHDK and CDR2 as SYGVNS. The DNA of the CDR3 is TGTGCCAGCAGAGGACAGTTACACACTGAAGCTTTCTTT. It encodes CASRGQLHTEAFF.

The genes are TRBV9 and TRBJ1-1; 8 nucleotides match TRBD1. The CDR3 loop spans 14 amino acids. V dropped 4 bases and J dropped 4; count of bases not matched to a gene: 6. CDR1 and CDR2 from the germline V gene are SGDLS and YYNGEE. The chain's CDR3 is CASSPRTGITEAFF. The CDR3 DNA follows: TGTGCCAGCAGCCCTCGGACAGGGATCACTGAAGCTTTCTTT.

The chain couples TRBV6-4 to TRBJ2-1; the match to TRBD2 covers 11 bases. Germline trimming cut 4 bases from V and 4 bases from J; bases unmatched to any gene: 3. The germline gives CDR1 MRHNA, CDR2 SNTAGT. This CDR3 is 15 amino acids long. CDR3 DNA: TGTGCCAGCAGTGCGACTAGCGGGAAGTACAATGAGCAGTTCTTC. It yields the protein CASSATSGKYNEQFF.

This chain joins TRBV21-1 and TRBJ1-2. TRBV21-1 is deemed a pseudogene. The CDR3 has 15 amino acids. The CDR3 nucleotides read TGTGCCAGCAGCGAAAACCCGGGACCCTTCTATGGCTACACCTTC. Translation gives CASSENPGPFYGYTF.

Note on this clone: This sample also contains other DNA sequences that code for the same CDR3. V is TRBV5-1 and J is TRBJ1-4, with TRBD1 matching 9 bases. The V gene end was trimmed by 2 bases and the J gene end by 5 bases; junction bases not matched to a gene: 1. Germline-derived CDR1 and CDR2 are SGHRS and YFSETQ. CDR3 length: 14 residues. The CDR3 nucleotides are TGCGCCAGCAGCTTTGGACAGGGGAATGAAAAACTGTTTTTT. This sequence encodes CASSFGQGNEKLFF. The full variable domain, in which reference TRBV5-1 and TRBJ1-4 provide the parts outside the CDR3, is KAGVTQTPRYLIKTRGQQVTLSCSPISGHRSVSWYQQTPGQGLQFLFEYFSETQRNKGNFPGRFSGRQFSNSRSEMNVSTLELGDSALYLCASSFGQGNEKLFFGSGTQLSVL.

The CDR3 DNA reads TGTGCCAGTAGTATTGTGGCACCTTCTAACTATGGCTACACCTTC. Protein sequence: CASSIVAPSNYGYTF. The rearrangement links TRBV19 to TRBJ1-2; no clear D gene. CDR1 and CDR2 from the germline V gene are LNHDA and SQIVND (reference sequence). The CDR3 has 15 residues. V was trimmed by 3 bases and J by 0 bases, leaving 11 bases between them.

The genes are TRBV18 and TRBJ1-1; D uncertain. This CDR3 has 15 residues. Trimming removed 0 bases at V and 2 bases at J, with 10 bases between. Germline V gene lookup returns CDR1 KGHSH and CDR2 LQKENI. DNA of the CDR3: TGTGCCAGCTCACCACCCAGCCGGCCTAACACTGAAGCTTTCTTT. Translating it yields CASSPPSRPNTEAFF.

Regarding this clone: Since a much larger clone is just one base distant, this may be a read error. V gene TRBV6-6 combines with J gene TRBJ1-1; no definite D call. In germline, CDR1 is MNHNY, CDR2 SVGAGI (reference sequence). This CDR3 region has 12 residues. V lost 6 bases and J lost 0, with 5 bases in between. CDR3 in amino acids: CASRGMNTEAFF. The CDR3 region has the DNA TGTGCCAGCAGGGGCATGAACACTGAAGCTTTCTTT.

The chain combines TRBV28 with TRBJ2-7; tentative D call: TRBD2 (5 bases). The germline V and J ends were trimmed by 2 bases and 0 bases, with 11 bases remaining between them. Germline V CDR1 and CDR2: MDHEN, SYDVKM. The CDR3 extends over 15 amino acids. The CDR3 sequence is CASSLGGESSYEQYF. The DNA of the CDR3 is TGTGCCAGCAGTTTAGGAGGAGAGAGCTCCTACGAGCAGTACTTC.

This chain connects TRBV29-1 to TRBJ2-3; no firm D call. The V gene's germline CDR1 is SQVTM and CDR2 ANQGSEA. Trimming cost V 0 bases and J 0 bases, with 10 bases left between them. The CDR3 contains 15 residues. The CDR3 DNA is TGCAGCGTTGAAGATCGGAAAACTAGCACAGATACGCAGTATTTT. This encodes CSVEDRKTSTDTQYF.

This clone appeared once. The chain uses TRBV19 and TRBJ1-5; 7 bases map to TRBD1. J lost 1 base, V lost 3 bases, and 3 bases had no gene match. Germline CDR1 LNHDA, CDR2 SQIVND (reference sequence). The CDR3 is 15 residues long. The CDR3 nucleotides are TGTGCCAGTAGTATCGCGACAGGGAGCAATCAGCCCCAGCATTTT. This translates into CASSIATGSNQPQHF.

The J gene is TRBJ1-2, the V gene TRBV6-6; D not resolved. Germline CDR1 MNHNY, CDR2 SVGAGI (reference sequence). Trimming stripped 4 bases from V and 8 bases from J, with 14 bases between. The CDR3 has 13 residues. The CDR3 sequence: CASSSNRFAGYTF. The CDR3 DNA reads TGTGCCAGCAGTTCTAATCGGTTTGCGGGCTACACCTTC.

The rearrangement joins TRBV7-8 to TRBJ1-1, with unresolved D. This CDR3 contains 14 residues. Germline V gives CDR1 SGHVS, CDR2 FQNEAQ. Trimming left V 5 bases short and J 6 bases short, with 16 bases between. CDR3 sequence reads: CASSPDRPIAEAFF. The CDR3 DNA sequence: TGTGCCAGCAGCCCCGACCGACCTATAGCTGAAGCTTTCTTT.

This chain links TRBV5-1 with TRBJ2-2; D is perhaps TRBD1 or TRBD2 (5 bases each). Trimming shortened V by 1 base and J by 5 bases, and 15 bases separated the two germline ends. Looked up from germline, CDR1 is SGHRS and CDR2 is YFSETQ. The CDR3 contains 16 residues. The CDR3 protein is CASSLWRAGKTGELFF. In nucleotides, the CDR3 is TGCGCCAGCAGCTTGTGGCGGGCAGGGAAAACCGGGGAGCTGTTTTTT. The full variable domain, rest sourced from reference TRBV5-1 and TRBJ2-2, is KAGVTQTPRYLIKTRGQQVTLSCSPISGHRSVSWYQQTPGQGLQFLFEYFSETQRNKGNFPGRFSGRQFSNSRSEMNVSTLELGDSALYLCASSLWRAGKTGELFFGEGSRLTVL.

The chain joins TRBV6-6 to TRBJ1-2, with a tentative D call TRBD1 (6 bases). Trimming shortened V by 5 bases and J by 8 bases, and 15 bases separated the two germline ends. Germline V gene sequence: CDR1 MNHNY, CDR2 SVGAGI (reference sequence). This CDR3 region has 13 residues. As DNA, the CDR3 is TGTGCCAGCAGTATGGGCGGGGGCGGCGGCTACACCTTC. This translates into CASSMGGGGGYTF.

Here the CDR3 reads CSVEETGHSYEQYF. The CDR3 DNA is TGCAGCGTTGAAGAAACCGGACATTCCTACGAGCAGTACTTC. V gene TRBV29-1 combines with J gene TRBJ2-7, with D possibly being TRBD1 (5 bases). Trimming removed 0 bases from V and 1 base from J, with 10 bases in between. CDR3 length: 14 amino acids. Germline assignment: CDR1 SQVTM and CDR2 ANQGSEA.

The V and J genes are TRBV10-3 and TRBJ2-3, with D perhaps assigned TRBD1 or TRBD2 (6 bases each). V lost 6 bases and J 2 bases, leaving 12 bases between the germline ends. The V gene's germline CDR1 is ENHRY and CDR2 SYGVKD. The CDR3 contains 14 residues. The CDR3 region is CAIRGGDYTDTQYF. CDR3 DNA: TGTGCCATCAGGGGGGGCGACTACACAGATACGCAGTATTTT.

This sequence joins TRBV4-3 and TRBJ2-7, with D possibly TRBD1 on 6 matching bases. V was pared by 2 bases and J by 4 bases, with 18 bases between. CDR3 size: 16 residues. In germline, CDR1 is LGHNA, CDR2 YSLEER. The DNA for the CDR3 is TGCGCCAGCAGCCAATCCCTACAGGGTGGCGGTTACGAGCAGTACTTC. Translation: CASSQSLQGGGYEQYF.

The chain uses TRBV6-1 and TRBJ1-2, with 11 bases lining up with TRBD1. The CDR3 runs to 17 residues. CDR1 is MNHNS and CDR2 is SASEGT in the germline V gene. V lost 0 bases to trimming and J lost 4 bases; unmatched junction nucleotides: 7. This CDR3 reads CASSEARGTGGRYGYTF. The CDR3 nucleotides are TGTGCCAGCAGTGAAGCGCGGGGGACAGGGGGTCGCTATGGCTACACCTTC.

The J gene is TRBJ2-3, the V gene TRBV2; 7 nucleotides match TRBD2. Germline trimming cut 6 bases from V and 2 bases from J; bases unmatched to any gene: 11. Germline V gene data show CDR1 as SNHLY and CDR2 as FYNNEI. The CDR3 consists of 16 residues. The CDR3 bases are TGTGCCAGCAGCCCCGTGCGGGGAGGGATCACAGATACGCAGTATTTT. This encodes CASSPVRGGITDTQYF.

The J gene is TRBJ2-2, the V gene TRBV7-3; 8 nucleotides align to TRBD1. The trim removed 3 bases at V and 6 bases at J, leaving 3 bases unmatched. CDR3 length: 14 residues. Germline V CDR1 and CDR2: SGHTA, FQGTGA. CDR3 nucleotides: TGTGCCAGCAGCTTTACAGGGGGAGCCGGGGAGCTGTTTTTT. Translated: CASSFTGGAGELFF. The complete variable domain, with remaining parts taken from reference TRBV7-3 and TRBJ2-2, reads GAGVSQTPSNKVTEKGKYVELRCDPISGHTALYWYRQSLGQGPEFLIYFQGTGAADDSGLPNDRFFAVRPEGSVSTLKIQRTERGDSAVYLCASSFTGGAGELFFGEGSRLTVL.

The chain joins TRBV2 to TRBJ1-1; D remains unclear. The CDR3 is 13 amino acids. Trimming took 6 bases from V and 2 from J, leaving 10 bases between them. Germline-derived CDR1 and CDR2 are SNHLY and FYNNEI. The CDR3 sequence: CASRIGVNTEAFF. CDR3 nucleotide sequence: TGTGCCAGCAGGATCGGAGTCAACACTGAAGCTTTCTTT.

The chain uses TRBV10-2 and TRBJ1-3; D gene ambiguous. The germline V gene has CDR1 WSHSY and CDR2 SAAADI. CDR3 length: 14 amino acids. Trimming cost V 3 bases and J 0 bases, with 6 bases left between them. CDR3 in amino acids: CASSEENSGNTIYF. The CDR3 DNA sequence: TGCGCCAGCAGTGAAGAAAACTCTGGAAACACCATATATTTT.

The chain couples TRBV10-1 to TRBJ2-5; 14 positions agree with TRBD2. Germline CDR1 is WNHNN and CDR2 is SYGVQD (reference sequence). Losses at the gene ends were 0 bases for V and 1 base for J; bases not matched to a gene: 13. The CDR3 has 21 residues. The CDR3 is CASSESKRTSGGKGPQETQYF. CDR3 nucleotides: TGCGCCAGCAGTGAGTCGAAGAGGACTAGCGGGGGGAAGGGTCCCCAAGAGACCCAGTACTTC.

This clone was observed once. The chain joins TRBV18 to TRBJ1-5; D is possibly TRBD1 (6 bases). Germline V CDR1 and CDR2: KGHSH, LQKENI. V was shortened by 2 bases and J by 3 bases, with 20 bases between the two germline ends. The CDR3 sequence is 18 residues long. CDR3 protein: CASSPGDTVPRFNQPQHF. Here the CDR3 DNA reads TGTGCCAGCTCACCAGGGGACACCGTTCCTCGTTTCAATCAGCCCCAGCATTTT.